These 18 T cell receptor gamma chains share one sample of origin, sequenced in a study of human gamma delta and Vdelta1 T cells (dated by TCRdb to the late 2010s). Library preparation was by PCR. TCRdb lists the instrument as Illumina MiSeq. Clonotypes were called again by TCRdb from the public reads via CATT, and duplicate nucleotide sequences were then merged into one entry. Recorded for this sample are almost 3,000 gamma-chain clones; over 4% of them occurred a single time. The ten largest account for 13% of the sample. The sequencing input was naive CD27+ Vdelta1 gamma-delta T cells from blood. The receptor set was obtained from a human donor in good health.

As for this clone: The DNA translation disagrees with the TCRdb protein at residue 4, so the protein in this description comes from the DNA. This chain uses TRGV2 with TRGJ1 or TRGJ2. The CDR3 extends over 13 amino acids. The germline CDR1 and CDR2 sequences are EGSNGY and YDSYNSKV. This CDR3 reads CATCDGGHYKKLF. The CDR3 bases are TGTGCCACCTGTGACGGGGGGCATTATAAGAAACTCTTT.

By share, this clone ranks as medium-sized. The rearrangement links TRGV5 to TRGJ1 or TRGJ2. The V gene's germline CDR1 is VINAFY and CDR2 YDVSNSKD. Trimming removed 3 bases from V and 0 bases from J; junction bases left unmatched: 11. The CDR3 has 16 residues. The CDR3 region is CATWDRRSMNYYKKLF. DNA for the CDR3: TGTGCCACCTGGGACCGCAGAAGTATGAATTATTATAAGAAACTCTTT.

In its sample, this clone is medium-sized (0.01 to 0.1%). Additional DNA sequences in this sample encode the identical CDR3. V and J are TRGV3 and TRGJ1 or TRGJ2. Losses at the gene ends were 0 bases for V and 7 bases for J; bases not matched to a gene: 6. The germline CDR1 and CDR2 sequences are VTNTFY and YDVSTARD (reference sequence). CDR3 length: 13 amino acids. In nucleotides, the CDR3 is TGTGCCACCTGGGACAGGCCACGCTATAAGAAACTCTTT. Amino acids: CATWDRPRYKKLF.

This clone is classed as large. The J gene is TRGJ1 or TRGJ2, the V gene TRGV9. This CDR3 is 13 amino acids long. Trimming at V came to 3 bases and at J to 3 bases, leaving 5 bases not matched to a gene. The germline gives CDR1 GITISATS, CDR2 ISYDGTV (reference sequence). The CDR3, as DNA: TGTGCCTTGTGGGAGCGCCTTTATTATAAGAAACTCTTT. It is translated as CALWERLYYKKLF.

The chain joins TRGV5 to TRGJ1 or TRGJ2. The CDR3 contains 16 residues. Trimming removed 0 bases from V and 0 bases from J; junction bases left unmatched: 8. Germline V gives CDR1 VINAFY, CDR2 YDVSNSKD. CDR3 residues: CATWDRRFPNYYKKLF. Here the CDR3 DNA reads TGTGCCACCTGGGACAGGCGATTCCCGAATTATTATAAGAAACTCTTT.

This clone was seen only a few times. The protein given by TCRdb reflects a much larger clone and differs at residue 4 from this DNA's translation, likely from a read error; the protein shown is the DNA's translation. V and J are TRGV2 and TRGJ1 or TRGJ2. The V gene's germline CDR1 is EGSNGY and CDR2 YDSYNSKV. CDR3 length: 11 amino acids. In nucleotides, the CDR3 is TGTGCCACCTGTGACGGTCTGAGGAAACTCTTT. Encoded protein: CATCDGLRKLF.

Sample share makes this clone medium-sized. V usage is TRGV3 and J usage is TRGJ1 or TRGJ2. Looked up from germline, CDR1 is VTNTFY and CDR2 is YDVSTARD (reference sequence). The J segment lost 0 bases and the V segment lost 0 bases, leaving 5 bases of the junction unmatched. The CDR3 is 15 amino acids. The CDR3: CATWDRRLNYYKKLF. CDR3 DNA: TGTGCCACCTGGGACAGGCGGCTGAATTATTATAAGAAACTCTTT.

Regarding this clone: This may stem from a read error, because a much larger clone lies one nucleotide away. Other DNA sequences in the sample encode the same CDR3. V is TRGV8 and J is TRGJ1 or TRGJ2. This CDR3 region has 11 residues. Germline-derived CDR1 and CDR2 are VENAVY and YDSYNSRV. The CDR3: CATWDYYKKLF. In DNA, the CDR3 is TGTGCCACCTGGGATTATTATAAGAAACTATTT.

This clone was detected a few times. This chain joins TRGV4 and TRGJ1 or TRGJ2. After removal of 4 bases from V and 5 bases from J, the junction contained 14 bases not matched to a gene. This CDR3 contains 15 residues. Germline assignment: CDR1 EGSTGY and CDR2 YDSYTSSV. The CDR3 is CATWDSRECHYKKLF. CDR3 sequence (DNA): TGTGCCACCTGGGACTCACGCGAGTGCCATTATAAGAAACTCTTT.

As for this clone: A read error may be the cause here, since a much bigger clone is one base away. The gene calls are TRGV3 and TRGJ1 or TRGJ2. The CDR3 covers 14 residues. V was clipped by 2 bases and J by 7 bases; unmatched bases: 11. Germline V gene sequence: CDR1 VTNTFY, CDR2 YDVSTARD (reference sequence). CDR3 protein: CATWDMPGRYKKLF. In nucleotides, the CDR3 is TGTGCCACCTGGGACATGCCGGGGAGGTATAAGAAACTCTTT.

A few counts support this clone. Translating this DNA gives a protein that differs at residue 6 from the TCRdb one, which belongs to a much larger clone; a read error is likely, and the protein shown is this translation. The chain has TRGV3 and TRGJ1 or TRGJ2. The V segment lost 2 bases and the J segment 9 bases; nucleotides outside the gene matches: 4. The germline V gene has CDR1 VTNTFY and CDR2 YDVSTARD (reference sequence). The CDR3 runs 11 residues. The CDR3 loop is CATWDMRKKLF. The DNA for the CDR3 is TGTGCCACCTGGGACATGCGTAAGAAACTCTTT.

In its sample, this clone was seen a few times. TCRdb lists the protein of a much larger clone for this DNA, which differs at residue 5, so this is likely a read error; the protein given here is translated from the DNA itself. This chain connects TRGV8 to TRGJ1 or TRGJ2. The CDR3 contains 11 residues. The ends lost 5 bases at V and 7 bases at J; junction bases unmatched: 5. CDR1 VENAVY and CDR2 YDSYNSRV come from the germline V gene. CDR3 loop: CATWGVYKKLF. The CDR3 bases are TGTGCCACCTGGGGTGTCTATAAGAAACTCTTT.

This clone was detected only a few times. A read error is possible here, since a much larger clone lies one base away. V is TRGV2 and J is TRGJ1 or TRGJ2. The J gene was not available in TCRdb and was assigned here by matching the DNA to germline segments. V shed 0 bases and J 10 bases; nucleotides not matched to a gene: 12. The CDR3 is made up of 14 amino acids. The V gene's germline CDR1 is EGSNGY and CDR2 YDSYNSKV. The CDR3 is CATWDGRFCYKKLF. CDR3 nucleotides: TGTGCCACCTGGGACGGGCGCTTCTGTTACAAGAAACTCTTT.

This clone has only a few counts. TCRdb's protein and the translated DNA diverge at residue 9; the protein reported here is the translation of the DNA. This chain links TRGV2 with TRGJ1 or TRGJ2. TCRdb lists no J gene, so it was determined here by aligning the DNA to germline. This CDR3 region has 12 residues. V gave up 0 bases and J gave up 10 bases; unmatched junction bases: 6. Germline CDR1 EGSNGY, CDR2 YDSYNSKV. CDR3 region: CATWDGPGKKLF. CDR3 nucleotides: TGTGCCACCTGGGACGGGCCGGGCAAGAAACTCTTT.

Comment on this clone: Other DNA variants within this sample encode the same CDR3. The rearrangement links TRGV3 to TRGJ1 or TRGJ2. The J gene, left out of TCRdb, was set here by checking the DNA against germline. The CDR3 totals 18 residues. V lost 5 bases and J lost 7; bases outside the gene matches: 26. Germline CDR1 is VTNTFY and CDR2 is YDVSTARD (reference sequence). The DNA for the CDR3 is TGTGCCACCTGGGGAATTTACTACGGGGGGGTTATGGGGTATAAGAAACTCTTT. Its translation is CATWGIYYGGVMGYKKLF.

This clone has just a few counts. This may be a read error, as it is one base from a much larger clone. V gene TRGV5 combines with J gene TRGJ1 or TRGJ2. Germline V gives CDR1 VINAFY, CDR2 YDVSNSKD. This CDR3 has 16 residues. Written as DNA, the CDR3 is TGTGCCACCTGGGGCAGGCTGTATTCGAATTATTATAAGAAACTCTTT. Encoded protein: CATWGRLYSNYYKKLF.

This clone was observed a handful of times. This sequence joins TRGV2 and TRGJ1 or TRGJ2. TCRdb supplies no J gene; here it was assigned by aligning the nucleotide sequence to germline. V lost 0 bases to trimming and J lost 7 bases; unmatched junction nucleotides: 9. CDR3 length: 14 amino acids. CDR1 is EGSNGY, CDR2 YDSYNSKV, per germline. CDR3 nucleotide sequence: TGTGCCACCTGGGACGGGCGGTATTTGTATAAGAAACTCTTT. Protein: CATWDGRYLYKKLF.

Sample share makes this clone medium-sized. The V call is TRGV2, the J call TRGJ1 or TRGJ2. Germline values: CDR1 EGSNGY, CDR2 YDSYNSKV. The V segment lost 1 base and the J segment 8 bases; nucleotides outside the gene matches: 8. The CDR3 contains 13 residues. The CDR3 DNA is TGTGCCACCTGGGACGGATTCTATCATAAGAAACTCTTT. Translating gives CATWDGFYHKKLF.